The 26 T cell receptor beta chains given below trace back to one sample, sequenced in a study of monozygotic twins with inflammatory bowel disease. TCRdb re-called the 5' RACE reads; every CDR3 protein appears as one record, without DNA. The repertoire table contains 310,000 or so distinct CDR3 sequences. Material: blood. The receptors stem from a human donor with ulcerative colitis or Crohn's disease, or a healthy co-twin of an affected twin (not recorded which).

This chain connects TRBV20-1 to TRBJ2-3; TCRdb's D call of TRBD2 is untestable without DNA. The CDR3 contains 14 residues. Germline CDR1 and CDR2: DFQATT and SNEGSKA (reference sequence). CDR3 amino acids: CSAGGRGAADTQYF.

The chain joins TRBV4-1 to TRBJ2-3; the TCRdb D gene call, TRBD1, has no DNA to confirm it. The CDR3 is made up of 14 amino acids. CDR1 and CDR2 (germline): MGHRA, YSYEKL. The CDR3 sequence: CASSHWGLTDTQYF.

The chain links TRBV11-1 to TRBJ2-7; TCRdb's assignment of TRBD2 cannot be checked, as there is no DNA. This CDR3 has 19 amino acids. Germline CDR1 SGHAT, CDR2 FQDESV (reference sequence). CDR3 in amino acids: CASSLGLAGGPKSNYEQYF.

The CDR3 is CASKRGTGTGELFF. V and J are TRBV6-5 and TRBJ2-2; the D gene TCRdb calls, TRBD1, cannot be checked with no DNA. Per germline, CDR1 MNHEY and CDR2 SVGAGI. The CDR3 spans 14 residues.

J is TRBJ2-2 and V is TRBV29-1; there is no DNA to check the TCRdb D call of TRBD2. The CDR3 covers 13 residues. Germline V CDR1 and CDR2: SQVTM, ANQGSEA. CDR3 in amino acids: CSVMRGGRGELFF.

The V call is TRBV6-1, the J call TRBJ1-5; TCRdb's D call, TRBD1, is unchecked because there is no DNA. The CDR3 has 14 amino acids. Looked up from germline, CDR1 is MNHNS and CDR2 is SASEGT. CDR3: CASSGETGAQPQHF.

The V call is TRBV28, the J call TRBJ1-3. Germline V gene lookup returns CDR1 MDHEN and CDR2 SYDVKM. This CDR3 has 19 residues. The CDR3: CASRNSGLDLFSSGNTIYF.

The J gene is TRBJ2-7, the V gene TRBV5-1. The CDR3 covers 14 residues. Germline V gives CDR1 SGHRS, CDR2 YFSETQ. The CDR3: CASSPLTGSYEQYF.

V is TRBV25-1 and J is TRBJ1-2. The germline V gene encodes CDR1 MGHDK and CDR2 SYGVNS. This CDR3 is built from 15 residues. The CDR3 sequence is CASSELKGVGYGYTF.

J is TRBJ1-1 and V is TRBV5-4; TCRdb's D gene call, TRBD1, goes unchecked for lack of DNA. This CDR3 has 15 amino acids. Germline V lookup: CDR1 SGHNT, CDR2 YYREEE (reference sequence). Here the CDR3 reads CASSLLRTANTEAFF.

The CDR3: CASSSSGRAYNEQFF. J is TRBJ2-1 and V is TRBV27; TCRdb lists TRBD2, though no DNA is available to test this call. Germline V gives CDR1 MNHEY, CDR2 SMNVEV (reference sequence). This CDR3 is built from 15 residues.

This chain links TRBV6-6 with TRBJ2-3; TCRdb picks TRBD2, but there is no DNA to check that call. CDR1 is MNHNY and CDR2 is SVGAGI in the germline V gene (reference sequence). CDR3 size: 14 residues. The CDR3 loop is CASSYFSEGDTQYF.

The CDR3 spells CSAIRALREQYF. The chain combines TRBV20-1 with TRBJ2-7; the TCRdb D gene call, TRBD2, has no DNA to confirm it. The CDR3 covers 12 residues. Germline loops: CDR1 DFQATT, CDR2 SNEGSKA (reference sequence).

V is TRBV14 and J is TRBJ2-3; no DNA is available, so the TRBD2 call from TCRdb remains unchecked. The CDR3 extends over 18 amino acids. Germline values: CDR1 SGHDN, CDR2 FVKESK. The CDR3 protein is CASSPKGLAGARPDTQYF. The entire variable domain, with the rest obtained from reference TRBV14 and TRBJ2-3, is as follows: EAGVTQFPSHSVIEKGQTVTLRCDPISGHDNLYWYRRVMGKEIKFLLHFVKESKQDESGMPNNRFLAERTGGTYSTLKVQPAELEDSGVYFCASSPKGLAGARPDTQYFGPGTRLTVL.

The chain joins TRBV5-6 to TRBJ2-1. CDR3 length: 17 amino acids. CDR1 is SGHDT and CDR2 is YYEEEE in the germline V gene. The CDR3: CASSLGAAASSYNEQFF.

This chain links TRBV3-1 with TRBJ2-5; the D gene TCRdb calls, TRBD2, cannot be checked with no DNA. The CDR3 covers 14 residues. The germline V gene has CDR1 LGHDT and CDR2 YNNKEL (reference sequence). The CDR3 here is CASSVRTNQETQYF.

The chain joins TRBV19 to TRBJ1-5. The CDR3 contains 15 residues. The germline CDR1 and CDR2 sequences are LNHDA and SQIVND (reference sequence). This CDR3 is CASSRAPYSNQPQHF.

CDR3 region: CASSLEMRVETQYF. This chain joins TRBV28 and TRBJ2-5; TCRdb's D call of TRBD2 is untestable without DNA. The CDR3 contains 14 residues. Per germline, CDR1 MDHEN and CDR2 SYDVKM.

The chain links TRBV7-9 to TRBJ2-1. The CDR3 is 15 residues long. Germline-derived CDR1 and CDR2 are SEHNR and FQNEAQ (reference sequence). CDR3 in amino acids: CASSFFSGIYNEQFF.

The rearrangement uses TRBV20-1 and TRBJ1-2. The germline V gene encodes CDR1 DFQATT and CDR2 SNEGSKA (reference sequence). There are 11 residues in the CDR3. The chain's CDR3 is CSALHRLGYTF.

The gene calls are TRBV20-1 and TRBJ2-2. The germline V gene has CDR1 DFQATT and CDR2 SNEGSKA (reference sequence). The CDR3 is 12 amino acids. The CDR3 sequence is CSAQTNTGELFF.

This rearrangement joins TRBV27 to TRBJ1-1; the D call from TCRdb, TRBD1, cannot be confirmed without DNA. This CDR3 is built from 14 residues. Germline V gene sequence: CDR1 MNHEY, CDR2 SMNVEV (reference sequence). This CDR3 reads CASSDTTGYTEAFF.

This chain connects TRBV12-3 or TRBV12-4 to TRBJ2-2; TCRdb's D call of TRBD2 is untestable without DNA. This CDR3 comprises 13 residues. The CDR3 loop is CAIGTSGTGELFF.

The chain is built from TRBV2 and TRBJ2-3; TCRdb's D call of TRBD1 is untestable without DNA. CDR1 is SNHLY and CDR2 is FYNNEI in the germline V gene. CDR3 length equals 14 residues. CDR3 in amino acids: CATQQGTNTDTQYF.

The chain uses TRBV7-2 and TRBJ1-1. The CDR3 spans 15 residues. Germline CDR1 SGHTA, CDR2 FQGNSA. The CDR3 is CASSLSPRKNTEAFF.

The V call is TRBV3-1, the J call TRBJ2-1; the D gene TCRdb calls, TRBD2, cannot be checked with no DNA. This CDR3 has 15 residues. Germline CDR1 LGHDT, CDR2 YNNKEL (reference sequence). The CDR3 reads CASSQGDISYNEQFF.